Given below is one T cell receptor (beta chain) in context. Germline-derived CDR1 and CDR2 are MNHEY and SVGEGT. Trimming cost V 6 bases and J 5 bases; bases outside gene matches: 12. This CDR3 region has 15 residues. The sample originates from a study of blood T cell repertoires in COVID-19. Overall study context: Sites across the United States, Italy and Spain contributed samples from acute and convalescent COVID-19. Sample material is recorded as cDNA or gDNA derived from T cells, B-cell-depleted T cells, or PBMCs.

As processed by the authors: Counts of nucleated cells, estimated from reference gene primer amplification, were obtained. TCRdb's table, derived via immunoSEQ multiplex PCR, lists solely in-frame clones and lacks some. V, J and clone size are taken as reported in that table, and D and trimming were inferred from the DNA itself. The sample consists of roughly 74,000 clones, roughly 88% of them appearing once. This chain uses TRBV6-2 or TRBV6-3 with TRBJ1-2; the match to TRBD1 covers 7 bases. Material: peripheral blood. The receptor's source is a woman of 80 years or more with active or convalescent COVID-19. The CDR3 sequence: CASSLPDRAGYGYTF. The CDR3 coding sequence is TGTGCCAGCAGCTTGCCCGACAGGGCAGGGTATGGCTACACCTTC.